The sequence of this T cell receptor beta chain was determined in a study of cytomegalovirus exposure and HLA in healthy donors (dated by TCRdb to 2016 to 2017). About the full investigation: An earlier analysis of approximately 640 of the donors reported 250 to 350 Gb of sequence data and 100 million to 140 million unique TCR beta sequences from about 200 million T cells. Around 320 gigabases of sequencing data and 78 million or so unique TCR sequences were included in an early release covering about 620 HLA-typed donors. Among the roughly 410 genotyped donors, about 83% belonged to the genetic ancestry cluster associated with self-reported Caucasian donors. The study aimed to test whether signatures of past pathogen exposure could be identified by cataloging public T cell receptors. Using immunosequencing, the study profiled T cell repertoires from about 650 subjects and related those repertoires to cytomegalovirus serostatus. A separate validation cohort of some 130 different subjects was used in addition to the roughly 620-subject first cohort. To predict cytomegalovirus infection status, the study combined high-throughput TCR immunosequencing, statistical association of individual TCRs with disease status, and machine learning. To study patterns of TCR occurrence, a later analysis re-analyzed previously published TCR beta repertoires from 650 to 750 donors and added high-resolution HLA genotyping. In the later analysis, no new phenotypic data were used to find candidate immune exposures; instead, reliance was placed on TCR beta sequences and their occurrence across donors. An earlier analysis of 587 of the donors used high-throughput TCR beta sequencing to judge whether each TCR beta V gene segment behaved as functional or pseudogenic. Alongside the repertoire data, information on donor age, sex, ethnicity and CMV serostatus was compiled. In a later genetic analysis, genome-wide SNP genotypes for about 65% of the roughly 670 donors were used, and that subset was treated as a discovery cohort. Every discovery cohort repertoire had been produced on one sequencing platform. Class I and class II HLA loci were covered by the typing at four-digit resolution. Typing coverage varied by locus: about 629-630 donors for A, B, C, DRB1 and DQB1; under 550 for DQA1; some 610 for DPA1; approximately 470 for DPB1. Roughly 5 DR-DQ haplotypes were handled as single units for association and clustering because linkage in the cohort was strong. Among roughly 370 genotyped donors of the cohort, an average of around 240,000 unique TCR beta nucleotide sequences were sequenced per donor, around 20% of them non-productive.

The investigation overall reported the following: Broadly in line with IMGT annotations, most TCR beta V segments showed up in productive rearrangements about 90% or about 30% of the time in an earlier analysis of about 500 of the donors. In a later analysis, several top co-occurrence clusters were reported to appear linked to parvovirus B19, influenza, CMV and Epstein-Barr virus. A further reported finding was that TCR beta sequences accurately predicted the HLA-A and HLA-B alleles for most subjects in the first cohort. For the cohort, immune exposure information was limited to CMV serostatus. Most TCR sequences were seen in very few donors, while some public TCRs were found in many individuals. According to the authors, the approach could potentially be generalized to other disease states and immunological phenotypes. This cohort had only TCR beta chains sequenced, and the lack of alpha or paired-chain data limited which features could be detected. V-gene and J-gene trimming of TCR beta chains was associated with a missense DCLRE1C variant in a later genetic analysis, and the association was replicated in an independent cohort. Some IMGT-functional V segments, including TRBV6-2 and TRBV6-3, could not be distinguished by the 87-base-pair reads and were therefore excluded. Because counts were too low, approximately 18 rarely observed V segments, including chromosome 9 orphons, were excluded from the earlier analysis of around 640 of the donors. In vitro tests confirmed that a few of the cytomegalovirus-associated TCR beta chains recognize cytomegalovirus antigens. In a later analysis, the rate of TCR association differed among HLA loci, with DRB1 alleles having the most associated TCRs and HLA-C alleles having the fewest. Most CMV-associated TCR beta chains appeared to be HLA-restricted in a later analysis, and the HLA associations seemed to be driven largely by CMV exposure. When HLA alleles, especially DR and DQ, strongly co-occurred, TCR associations were difficult to assign to individual alleles. Roughly uniform sequencing depth across donors was assumed in presence/absence analyses, although this assumption may not hold. Linkage disequilibrium might explain the correlated functional status among segregating V segments, but an unknown experimental factor could not be ruled out. The classifier was reported to diagnose cytomegalovirus status with high specificity and sensitivity in both the original cohort and the validation cohort. The study listed approximately 150 TCR beta chains as associated with cytomegalovirus. Because some donors lacked HLA typing at each locus, the association tests relied only on the typed subset. At a false discovery rate of 0.05, a later analysis linked 15,000 to 20,000 TCR beta sequences to specific HLA alleles. A later analysis found that HLA-associated TCR beta chains were more clonally expanded and had lower generation probabilities than equally common non-associated chains. A cluster of highly shared sequence variants was judged likely to represent a technical artifact of the sequencing pipeline. According to a later genetic analysis, donors in an Asian-associated ancestry cluster had fewer N-insertions in productive TCRs than the approximately 610-donor mean.

Of note for this clone: The clone's antigen remains unknown. No much larger clone is present one base from it, and per-base qualities are unavailable.

The library was built by means of the immunoSEQ multiplex PCR assay. The multiplex PCR relied on a mix of 60 forward primers for TCR Vbeta segments and 13 reverse primers for TCR Jbeta segments. A multiplex PCR assay on genomic DNA amplified the CDR3 region of rearranged TCR beta genes. The amplified TCR beta libraries were sequenced on the Illumina HiSeq System as 87-base-pair reads. As for the authors' bioinformatics: A later analysis tallied roughly 78 million unique TCR beta chains across the 700 or so repertoires, and some 10 million of those chains were shared by two or more donors. Raw reads were error-corrected and collapsed into unique sequences by a nearest-neighbor algorithm in which closely related sequences were merged to remove PCR and sequencing errors. Alignment of CDR3 sequences to IMGT reference sequences was used to assign V, D and J gene segments. For a sequence to be retained, a match of at least six nucleotides to both a V gene segment and a J gene segment was required. Rearrangements were classified as productive when the CDR3 lacked stop codons and remained in frame with V and J, and all other rearrangements were classified as non-productive. CDR3 was defined by IMGT convention, running from the second conserved V-encoded cysteine to the conserved J-encoded phenylalanine. The earlier analysis of more than 450 of the donors excluded sequences that lacked an unambiguous match to a single V gene segment. In an earlier analysis of 587 of the donors, V segments were called functional above 56.7% productive rearrangements and were called segregating when the between-donor standard deviation exceeded 5%. A statistical classification framework was built for diagnosing cytomegalovirus status from the catalog of TCR beta chain sequences. In a later analysis, TCR nucleotide sequences were compared against IMGT/GENE-DB human TR gene sequences so that V and J genes could be assigned. Using the TCRdist pipeline, a later analysis assigned CDR3 sequences along with most-parsimonious VDJ recombination scenarios. In a later analysis, each TCR beta chain was defined by its CDR3 amino acid sequence together with its V-gene family, and reads without a unique V-gene family were excluded. In a later analysis, several hundred highly shared, low-generation-probability nucleotide sequences were removed to address suspected cross-contamination and a sequencing artifact. In a later analysis, a clonal expansion index was calculated for each public chain from normalized within-repertoire ranks of inferred template counts. In a later analysis, generation probabilities were computed with a VDJ recombination model fitted to out-of-frame rearrangements, and the resulting probabilities were checked against IGoR. Hypergeometric tests were used in a later analysis to score TCR-TCR, TCR-HLA and TCR-CMV co-occurrence, with a repertoire-size bias correction applied to the TCR pairs. To estimate false discovery rates, a later analysis permuted the HLA or CMV assignments 20 times. A later analysis grouped co-occurring TCRs with DBSCAN, adding TCRdist sequence similarity when clustering within HLA-allele-positive subsets. Co-occurrence clustering excluded repertoires with fewer than 30,000 or more than 120,000 public chains, plus five with anomalous nucleotide sharing. TCRdb stores this immuneACCESS table with in-frame sequences only. Part of the clones is absent; in the studies checked, under half of the shortfall reflects unresolved V genes, and no reason is known for the rest. That table gives V, J and clone size, and the DNA gave D and trimming. This sample lists about 60,000 clones; around three quarters were detected once. In total, the top ten clones hold roughly a fifth of the sample.

The cohort consisted of more than 650 healthy bone marrow donors. At the time of sampling, all cohort members were nominally healthy, though unrecorded immune exposures were likely present. The donor tested CMV seropositive and was one of the 289 seropositive cohort members. Each donor provided a peripheral blood sample, and peripheral blood mononuclear cells were used for TCR beta sequencing. The Qiagen DNeasy Blood Extraction Kit was used to extract genomic DNA from the blood cell samples. The CDR3 contains 15 residues, cysteine and phenylalanine counted. The read is trimmed to its CDR3 DNA, 45 bases read in frame from base 1. V was cut back by 5 bases and J by 1 base, leaving a gap of 14 bases between them. According to the germline V gene, CDR1 reads KGHSH and CDR2 reads LQKENI.

This sequence was found in a woman aged 55-75 years in good health and CMV-seropositive. The specimen sequenced was PBMCs. The chain was built from TRBV18 and TRBJ1-1; the D gene is not confidently resolved. The bases are TGTGCCAGCTCAAATCATCCCCTGGCGAACACTGAAGCTTTCTTT. It translates as CASSNHPLANTEAFF.